Listed here are 3 T cell receptor beta chains from one sample, sequenced in a study of T-cell reconstitution after alpha-beta-depleted transplantation in children. Unique molecular identifiers featured in how the TCRbeta library was prepared. TCRdb independently ran MiXCR on the PCR reads; one entry per CDR3 protein. This sample has over 5,000 distinct CDR3 sequences, with more than 15% found just once. The starting material was PBMCs, mostly from graft donor cells, obtained 60 days after TCRalphabeta/CD19-depleted stem cell transplant. The receptors were sampled from a male patient younger than 18 who had a stem cell transplant for acute myeloid leukemia, so the T cells may come from the graft donor.

This clonotype was picked up a small number of times. The rearrangement uses TRBV11-1 and TRBJ2-2; D unresolved. This CDR3 is 18 amino acids long. V lost 3 bases, J lost 4 bases, and 21 bases lay in between. CDR1 is SGHAT and CDR2 is FQDESV in the germline V gene (reference sequence). CDR3 DNA sequence: TGTGCCAGCAGCTTTCGGTTCTCCTCATATCATGGCACCGGGGAGCTGTTTTTT. The encoded protein is CASSFRFSSYHGTGELFF.

The rearrangement uses TRBV4-1 and TRBJ2-1, with D perhaps TRBD1 or TRBD2 (6 bases each). The CDR3 is 18 residues long. Germline V gene sequence: CDR1 MGHRA, CDR2 YSYEKL. V lost 0 bases, J lost 7 bases, and 22 bases lay in between. The CDR3 protein is CASSQDGGGTPPWNEQFF. The DNA of the CDR3 is TGCGCCAGCAGCCAAGACGGGGGCGGGACCCCTCCCTGGAATGAGCAGTTCTTC.

By frequency in the sample, this clonotype is medium-sized. This chain links TRBV29-1 with TRBJ2-1; 7 bases match TRBD2. This CDR3 region has 15 residues. V was pared by 1 base and J by 5 bases, with 8 bases of the junction left unmatched. Germline lookup yields CDR1 SQVTM and CDR2 ANQGSEA. The CDR3 spells CSVEGSAGDNNEQFF. As DNA, the CDR3 is TGCAGCGTTGAAGGTTCGGCGGGAGACAACAATGAGCAGTTCTTC.